This paragraph reports one T cell receptor (beta chain). The V and J ends lost 10 bases and 4 bases respectively, with 22 bases between them. The CDR3 has 15 amino acids. Germline CDR1 and CDR2: MNHEY and SMNVEV (reference sequence). Original processing methods: Amplification with reference gene primers provided the estimates of nucleated cell counts. The repertoire was sequenced with immunoSEQ multiplex PCR; TCRdb's copy has only in-frame clones and lacks some. D and trimming were read from the DNA, whereas the V and J calls and clone size are those reported in that table. The sample has a few hundred thousand clones, 87% seen once. The data are from a study of blood T cell repertoires in COVID-19. Study background: There were acute and convalescent COVID-19 samples, and they came from the United States, Italy and Spain. T cells, B-cell-depleted T cells, or PBMCs supplied cDNA or gDNA.

The V gene is TRBV27, the J gene TRBJ1-1; TRBD1 is a possible D gene (6 bases). The sequenced sample consisted of peripheral blood. This receptor was taken from a woman aged 50 to 60 who had recovered from COVID-19. This CDR3 reads CATRDRNGVTTEAFF. The CDR3 DNA sequence: TGTGCCACTCGTGACAGGAATGGTGTAACCACTGAAGCTTTCTTT.